This T cell receptor (beta chain) was observed in a study of T cells in Graves' hyperthyroidism and ophthalmopathy. The CDR3 extends over 15 amino acids. V lost 4 bases to trimming and J lost 6 bases; unmatched junction nucleotides: 7. CDR1 SGHRS and CDR2 YFSETQ come from the germline V gene. This clonotype was seen repeatedly, ten times or more. Its antigen is unidentified. It was RNA transcripts that yielded the amplified TCR beta CDR3 regions. The HTBI set primed first-round TCR CDR3 RT-PCR. Each CDR3 protein is one row after TCRdb ran MiXCR on the multiplex PCR reads. The sample carries around 340,000 distinct CDR3 sequences, 18% recorded once. Study-wide results and caveats: The model anticipated ophthalmopathy a median approximately 6.5 months pre-onset.

Uncontrolled infections, other autoimmune diseases, pregnancy or lactation led to exclusion of patients. Every diagnosis used clinical symptoms, serum thyroxine and TRAb, thyroid ultrasound and orbital computed tomography. V is TRBV5-1 and J is TRBJ2-1; 10 bases line up with TRBD2. The clonotype was recovered from a woman aged 45-65 years with Graves' hyperthyroidism. The sample taken for sequencing was blood. The CDR3 sequence is CASSPGTSVTNEQFF. CDR3 bases: TGCGCCAGCAGCCCCGGGACTAGCGTAACCAATGAGCAGTTCTTC.